The present TCR beta chain was sequenced within a study of Graves' ophthalmopathy and Graves' hyperthyroidism. Hyperthyroidism patients had new diagnoses, durations under 2 months, and ages of 18 to 65. Clinical symptoms and serum thyroxine were used for diagnosis; TRAb, thyroid ultrasound and orbital computed tomography were also relied on. RNA transcripts yielded amplified TCR beta CDR3 regions. Second-round multiplex PCR came after a first-round RT-PCR that employed HTBI primers. From the multiplex PCR reads, TCRdb called clonotypes with MiXCR, one entry per CDR3 protein. The table shows over a million distinct CDR3 sequences, with about 40% occurring only once. This CDR3 region has 13 residues. Deletions cut 8 bases from V and 8 bases from J, with 22 bases between. Looked up from germline, CDR1 is SQVTM and CDR2 is ANQGSEA. General observations from the study: Ophthalmopathy versus stable hyperthyroidism: 13-signature model gave less than 90% sensitivity, 75% to 83% specificity.

In regard to this clonotype: What it binds is unknown.

V and J are TRBV29-1 and TRBJ2-7; maybe TRBD2 (5 bases). The sequenced material came from peripheral blood or thyroid tissue (not recorded which). This receptor was obtained from an adult man with Graves' hyperthyroidism. CDR3 bases: TGCAGCTTGCTGTCGGACGGCGGGTACCAGCAGTACTTC. Its translation is CSLLSDGGYQQYF.